These T cell receptor beta chains were read from a single sample in a study of identical twins. One entry per CDR3 protein results from TCRdb running MiXCR on the 5' RACE reads. The profile covers some 270,000 distinct CDR3 sequences, with about 9% appearing a single time and less than 4% taken by the ten largest. These data also featured in a second study, about yellow fever vaccine responses in identical twins.

The sequenced sample was CD8+ T cells sorted from blood. All receptors derive from a woman aged 18-29 years in good health. Each CDR3 is given with its conserved first and last residue. D genes are given only for firm matches. Where a row states a size, it is once, few, many or the class of an expanded clone; other rows omit it.

d_call,j_call,clone_size,v_call,cdr3_aa,cdr3_nt
TRBD1,TRBJ2-7,NA,TRBV7-9,CASSPGTGGGQQYF,TGTGCCAGCAGTCCCGGGACAGGGGGCGGTCAGCAGTACTTC
TRBD1,TRBJ1-4,NA,TRBV7-9,CASSLVQSGTEIEKLFF,TGTGCCAGCAGCTTAGTGCAAAGTGGGACAGAAATTGAAAAACTGTTTTTT
TRBD1,TRBJ2-7,NA,TRBV27,CASSLLQGARREQYF,TGTGCCAGCAGTTTACTGCAGGGGGCGAGGAGAGAGCAGTACTTC
TRBD1,TRBJ2-7,many,TRBV4-3,CASSQDRGQAYEQYF,TGCGCCAGCAGCCAAGATAGGGGACAGGCCTACGAGCAGTACTTC
TRBD1,TRBJ2-1,NA,TRBV4-1,CASSGQANEQFF,TGCGCCAGCAGCGGACAGGCCAATGAGCAGTTCTTC
NA,TRBJ1-5,many,TRBV20-1,CSAGAQEFNQPQHF,TGCAGTGCCGGAGCTCAGGAATTCAATCAGCCCCAGCATTTT
NA,TRBJ2-7,NA,TRBV4-3,CASSPWAGAYEQYF,TGCGCCAGCAGCCCCTGGGCAGGGGCGTACGAGCAGTACTTC
NA,TRBJ2-3,NA,TRBV5-1,CASSGTSYTDTQYF,TGCGCCAGCAGCGGTACTAGTTACACAGATACGCAGTATTTT
NA,TRBJ2-4,NA,TRBV18,CASSPVDSKNIQYF,TGTGCCAGCTCACCGGTGGACAGCAAAAACATTCAGTACTTC
NA,TRBJ2-7,many,TRBV27,CASSFGVPYEQYF,TGTGCCAGCAGTTTTGGGGTCCCCTACGAGCAGTACTTC
TRBD2,TRBJ2-7,NA,TRBV20-1,CSGSGTSGRGVGYEQYF,TGCAGTGGGTCCGGGACTAGCGGGAGAGGCGTCGGATACGAGCAGTACTTC
NA,TRBJ2-1,NA,TRBV6-1,CASSEPRKAGGHEQFF,TGTGCCAGCAGTGAACCCCGAAAAGCCGGGGGACATGAGCAGTTCTTC
TRBD1,TRBJ2-1,few,TRBV6-1,CAGRDRGGEDEQFF,TGTGCCGGCCGGGACAGGGGCGGGGAGGATGAGCAGTTCTTC
NA,TRBJ2-1,NA,TRBV24-1,CATRGSYNEQFF,TGTGCCACCAGAGGTTCCTACAATGAGCAGTTCTTC